This is a list of T cell receptor beta chains from one sample in a study of identical twins. TCRdb re-derived calls from the 5' RACE reads in MiXCR, one entry per CDR3 protein. In the table there are about 190,000 distinct CDR3 sequences, 15% to 20% of which are singletons. The sample was also reused in another study, on T cells expressing NK-cell markers.

Sample: CD8+ T cells sorted from blood. Receptors were obtained from a woman aged 18 to 35 in good health. Each CDR3 is given with its conserved first and last residue. The D gene is left open where the match is weak. Clone size is not always given. Where it is, it says once, few, many or a class for expanded clones.

>few|TRBV27|TRBJ2-7|TRBD2
TGTGCCAGCAGATGGGGGACTAGCGGGAGTAACGAGCAGTACTTC
CASRWGTSGSNEQYF
>NA|TRBV20-1|TRBJ1-6|NA
TGCAGTGCTACCCCCGGAAGGAATAATTCACCCCTCCACTTT
CSATPGRNNSPLHF
>few|TRBV6-5|TRBJ1-2|NA
TGTGCCAGCAGTTACTCGTACGGGAAGTATGGCTACACCTTC
CASSYSYGKYGYTF
>few|TRBV29-1|TRBJ1-2|TRBD1
TGCAGCGTTGAATCGGGACAGGGCCATGGCTACACCTTC
CSVESGQGHGYTF
>NA|TRBV4-1|TRBJ1-1|TRBD1
TGCGCCAGCAGCCCAGTCCCCTCTCCGGGACAGGGGGAAGCTTTCTTT
CASSPVPSPGQGEAFF
>NA|TRBV7-9|TRBJ1-1|NA
TGTGCCAGCAGCTTAGAAAGGTGGACTGAAGCTTTCTTT
CASSLERWTEAFF
>NA|TRBV12-3/TRBV12-4|TRBJ1-1|NA
TGTGCCAGCAGACCTAGACAGAGTGAAGCTTTCTTT
CASRPRQSEAFF
>NA|TRBV7-9|TRBJ2-1|NA
TGTGCCAGCAGCTTAGGCAGGAGGGGTTACAATGAGCAGTTCTTC
CASSLGRRGYNEQFF
>many|TRBV12-3/TRBV12-4|TRBJ1-1|NA
TGTGCCAGTAGTAGGACCGTGAACACTGAAGCTTTCTTT
CASSRTVNTEAFF
>few|TRBV29-1|TRBJ2-3|TRBD2
TGCAGCGCCCAGGGGGGAGCGGGGGGGCGGGCCACAGATACGCAGTATTTT
CSAQGGAGGRATDTQYF
>few|TRBV27|TRBJ2-1|TRBD2
TGTGCCAGCAGTCGGGACGGGAGGGTATCCTACAATGAGCAGTTCTTC
CASSRDGRVSYNEQFF
>few|TRBV12-3/TRBV12-4|TRBJ2-3|NA
TGTGCCAGCAGAGGGTTGCGAGATACGCAGTATTTT
CASRGLRDTQYF
>once|TRBV6-1|TRBJ2-5|TRBD1
TGTGCCAGCAGCCCTGACAGGGAGCCAGAGACCCAGTACTTC
CASSPDREPETQYF
>many|TRBV7-9|TRBJ2-1|TRBD2
TGTGCCAGCAGCCCTAGCGGGGGCTCCTACAATGAGCAGTTCTTC
CASSPSGGSYNEQFF
>NA|TRBV6-2/TRBV6-3|TRBJ2-4|TRBD1
TGTGCCAGCAGTCCGCTTTGGGACAGGGGCCAAAACATTCAGTACTTC
CASSPLWDRGQNIQYF
>few|TRBV29-1|TRBJ2-5|NA
TGCAGCGTTGAAGAACCAGAGACCCAGTACTTC
CSVEEPETQYF
>few|TRBV7-9|TRBJ2-7|NA
TGTGCCAGCAGCTTAGCAGGGCGGTATTACGAGCAGTACTTC
CASSLAGRYYEQYF
>NA|TRBV12-3/TRBV12-4|TRBJ2-2|NA
TGTGCCAGCACCCCAAGGCAGGAGAACACCGGGGAGCTGTTTTTT
CASTPRQENTGELFF
>few|TRBV5-6|TRBJ1-4|TRBD1
TGTGCCAGCAGCTTGGCGGAGGGGGCTGAAAAACTGTTTTTT
CASSLAEGAEKLFF
>NA|TRBV7-2|TRBJ2-7|TRBD2
TGTGCCAGCAGCTACGGGACTAGGGGGTGGCAGCAGTACTTC
CASSYGTRGWQQYF
>few|TRBV7-6|TRBJ2-2|NA
TGTGCCAGCCGCCCTTCCTTCACCGGGGAGCTGTTTTTT
CASRPSFTGELFF
>few|TRBV7-9|TRBJ2-5|NA
TGTGCCAGCAACTCCCCAAGGGAGACCCAGTACTTC
CASNSPRETQYF
>few|TRBV6-4|TRBJ2-2|TRBD2
TGTGCCAGCAGTGTCGGGACTAGCGGCCCGAACACCGGGGAGCTGTTTTTT
CASSVGTSGPNTGELFF
>few|TRBV27|TRBJ2-2|NA
TGTGCCAGCAGTTTTAAACAGGGTGGGTCCGGGGAGCTGTTTTTT
CASSFKQGGSGELFF
>NA|TRBV18|TRBJ2-3|TRBD2
TGTGCCAGCTCACCAAGACAGGGTACCGGGACTAGCGGCCCGTATACGCAGTATTTT
CASSPRQGTGTSGPYTQYF
>NA|TRBV4-1|TRBJ2-4|NA
TGCGCCAGCAGCTCGGTTATCGGGGACAAAAACATTCAGTACTTC
CASSSVIGDKNIQYF
>few|TRBV5-4|TRBJ2-2|NA
TGTGCCAGCAGCTTGGTTCGTTCCGGGAACACCGGGGAGCTGTTTTTT
CASSLVRSGNTGELFF
>many|TRBV5-1|TRBJ2-1|NA
TGCGCCAGCACCCACTCTGGCCTTGAGCAGTTCTTC
CASTHSGLEQFF
>few|TRBV4-1|TRBJ1-1|NA
TGCGCCAGCACTTTTACAGGCGTTCTAGGACTGAACACTGAAGCTTTCTTT
CASTFTGVLGLNTEAFF
>NA|TRBV7-9|TRBJ2-7|NA
TGTGCCAGCAGCGCTTGGACAGCGCCGGGAGCGGAGGAGCAGTACTTC
CASSAWTAPGAEEQYF
>few|TRBV27|TRBJ2-7|NA
TGTGCCAGCAGTTTCGGGTTCGGGTACGAGCAGTACTTC
CASSFGFGYEQYF
>many|TRBV10-2|TRBJ2-7|NA
TGCGCCAGCAGCTCCGGGACAAGGAGCTACGAGCAGTACTTC
CASSSGTRSYEQYF
>few|TRBV4-3|TRBJ1-2|NA
TGCGCCAGCAGCCAAGGCCAAGGGCCTGGCTACACCTTC
CASSQGQGPGYTF
>few|TRBV29-1|TRBJ2-1|NA
TGCAGCGCTGAGGGAGCAGAGGGACCAGACAATGAGCAGTTCTTC
CSAEGAEGPDNEQFF
>NA|TRBV10-1|TRBJ2-7|NA
TGCGCCAGCAGTGAAGCTACACGTCAGTCCGAGCAGTACTTC
CASSEATRQSEQYF
>NA|TRBV7-9|TRBJ2-3|TRBD1
TGTGCCAGCAGCTCCACGGACAGGGAGTACACAGATACGCAGTATTTT
CASSSTDREYTDTQYF
>NA|TRBV27|TRBJ2-7|NA
TGTGCCAGCAGTTTGGGTCGACCCCTCCAGATCTCCGAGCAGTACTTC
CASSLGRPLQISEQYF
>once|TRBV14|TRBJ2-3|TRBD2
TGTGCCAGCAGCCAAGTAGGAGCGGGAGGAGATACGCAGTATTTT
CASSQVGAGGDTQYF
>NA|TRBV13|TRBJ2-7|NA
TGTGCCAGCAGCTTAGGGGGCGGGGACGAGCAGTACTTC
CASSLGGGDEQYF
>many|TRBV12-3/TRBV12-4|TRBJ2-7|NA
TGTGCCAGCAGTTTAGGTGCCTACGAGCAGTACTTC
CASSLGAYEQYF
>few|TRBV12-3/TRBV12-4|TRBJ2-1|NA
TGTGCCAGCAGTCTCCCCCCGAAGCGGCAGGGCAATGAGCAGTTCTTC
CASSLPPKRQGNEQFF
>few|TRBV5-5|TRBJ2-6|NA
TGTGCCAGCAGCTACTTAAGAGAGGGGACCGGGGCCAACGTCCTGACTTTC
CASSYLREGTGANVLTF
>few|TRBV20-1|TRBJ2-3|NA
TGCAGTGCCCTGAAGGACAGTTATAGCACAGATACGCAGTATTTT
CSALKDSYSTDTQYF
>many|TRBV6-1|TRBJ2-1|TRBD2
TGTGCCAGCAGTGACGGGCTAGCGGGTTACAATGAGCAGTTCTTC
CASSDGLAGYNEQFF
>NA|TRBV9|TRBJ2-1|NA
TGTGCCAGCAGCGCCATGAATGAGCAGTTCTTC
CASSAMNEQFF
>NA|TRBV3-1|TRBJ2-2|NA
TGTGCCAGCAGCCAAGCTGGAAAGAACACCGGGGAGCTGTTTTTT
CASSQAGKNTGELFF
>NA|TRBV7-2|TRBJ2-7|NA
TGTGCCAGCAGCACCCGCAGGGATTACGAGCAGTACTTC
CASSTRRDYEQYF
>many|TRBV12-3/TRBV12-4|TRBJ2-1|NA
TGTGCCAGCAGTTTAGACTACAATGAGCAGTTCTTC
CASSLDYNEQFF
>NA|TRBV7-6|TRBJ2-3|TRBD2
TGTGCCAGCAGCTTGGGACTAGCGGGAGTTTATTTCGCAGATACGCAGTATTTT
CASSLGLAGVYFADTQYF
>many|TRBV6-5|TRBJ2-1|NA
TGTGCCAGCAGTTACTCCCCGACGGAATACAATGAGCAGTTCTTC
CASSYSPTEYNEQFF
>NA|TRBV29-1|TRBJ2-7|NA
TGCAGCGTCACCTACGAGGGCAGGGGAAGCTATGAGCAGTACTTC
CSVTYEGRGSYEQYF
>few|TRBV11-2|TRBJ1-1|TRBD1
TGTGCCAGCAGCTCTGCGAGGACAGGGACTGAAGCTTTCTTT
CASSSARTGTEAFF
>few|TRBV28|TRBJ2-3|TRBD2
TGTGCCAGCACCTCGGTGCGGGAGCGTCTCGGCACAGATACGCAGTATTTT
CASTSVRERLGTDTQYF
>few|TRBV7-2|TRBJ2-7|TRBD2
TGTGCCAGCAGTCTCGGACTAGCGGCCTTTAGCTCCTACGAGCAGTACTTC
CASSLGLAAFSSYEQYF
>NA|TRBV7-6|TRBJ2-2|TRBD2
TGTGCCAGCAGCCTCACTTCTAGCGGAGAATTTTGGGCGAACACCGGGGAGCTGTTTTTT
CASSLTSSGEFWANTGELFF
>few|TRBV12-3/TRBV12-4|TRBJ2-7|TRBD2
TGTGCCAGCAGTTTGGGGACTATAGACTACGAGCAGTACTTC
CASSLGTIDYEQYF
>few|TRBV7-9|TRBJ1-1|NA
TGTGCCAGCAGCTCCCCAACGATCCTTCCTTCGAACACTGAAGCTTTCTTT
CASSSPTILPSNTEAFF
>few|TRBV7-9|TRBJ2-7|TRBD1
TGTGCCAGCAGCTCCCCCGCACAGGGGGCAAGATACGAGCAGTACTTC
CASSSPAQGARYEQYF